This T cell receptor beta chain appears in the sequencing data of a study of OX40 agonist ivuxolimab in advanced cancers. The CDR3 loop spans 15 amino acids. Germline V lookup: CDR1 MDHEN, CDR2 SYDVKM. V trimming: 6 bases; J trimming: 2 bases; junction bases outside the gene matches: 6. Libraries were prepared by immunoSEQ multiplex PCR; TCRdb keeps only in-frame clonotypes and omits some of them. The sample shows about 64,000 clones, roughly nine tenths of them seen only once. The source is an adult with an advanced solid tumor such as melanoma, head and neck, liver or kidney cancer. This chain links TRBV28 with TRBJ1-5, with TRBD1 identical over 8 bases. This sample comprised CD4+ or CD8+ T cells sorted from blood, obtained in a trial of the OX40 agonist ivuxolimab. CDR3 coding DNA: TGTGCCAGCAGACTCCAGGGGGCTGGCAATCAGCCCCAGCATTTT. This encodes CASRLQGAGNQPQHF.